A selection of T cell receptor beta chains follows, all from one sample in a study of T cell responses to AZD1222 COVID-19 vaccine. Sequenced by immunoSEQ multiplex PCR; TCRdb stores in-frame clones only, minus some. Among 130,000 or so clones listed, about nine tenths were seen once. Material: peripheral blood, obtained 28 days after the second AZD1222 dose. Source of these receptors: an adult who received the AZD1222 COVID-19 vaccine. Each CDR3 is given with its conserved first and last residue. Each record gives: clone size, J gene, V gene, D gene, CDR3 protein, CDR3 DNA. A D gene is named only where the DNA matches it firmly. The size entry is marked missing in some rows and otherwise reads once, few, many or a size class.

clone size: -
J gene: TRBJ1-1
V gene: TRBV4-1
D gene: -
CDR3 protein: CASSQVASGFVAFF
CDR3 DNA: TGCGCCAGCAGCCAAGTCGCGTCGGGGTTCGTAGCTTTCTTT

clone size: -
J gene: TRBJ2-3
V gene: TRBV5-1
D gene: TRBD1
CDR3 protein: CASSLDGQGRTDTQYF
CDR3 DNA: TGCGCCAGCAGCTTGGACGGACAGGGGCGCACAGATACGCAGTATTTT

clone size: -
J gene: TRBJ2-2
V gene: TRBV29-1
D gene: -
CDR3 protein: CSVTQGAGELFF
CDR3 DNA: TGCAGCGTTACACAGGGCGCCGGGGAGCTGTTTTTT

clone size: few
J gene: TRBJ1-1
V gene: TRBV18
D gene: -
CDR3 protein: CASSPDLNTEAFF
CDR3 DNA: TGTGCCAGCTCACCAGACCTGAACACTGAAGCTTTCTTT

clone size: -
J gene: TRBJ2-1
V gene: TRBV29-1
D gene: TRBD2
CDR3 protein: CSALGSGSSYNEQFF
CDR3 DNA: TGCAGCGCATTGGGGAGCGGGAGCTCCTACAATGAGCAGTTCTTC

clone size: -
J gene: TRBJ2-1
V gene: TRBV9
D gene: -
CDR3 protein: CASSSTSFRGNEQFF
CDR3 DNA: TGTGCCAGCAGCTCTACTAGCTTCCGAGGCAATGAGCAGTTCTTC

clone size: -
J gene: TRBJ2-3
V gene: TRBV19
D gene: TRBD2
CDR3 protein: CASSKIAGGITDTQYF
CDR3 DNA: TGTGCCAGTAGTAAAATAGCGGGGGGAATCACAGATACGCAGTATTTT

clone size: -
J gene: TRBJ2-3
V gene: TRBV6-2/TRBV6-3
D gene: TRBD1
CDR3 protein: CASSIDRGASTDTQYF
CDR3 DNA: TGTGCCAGCAGCATCGACAGGGGCGCTAGCACAGATACGCAGTATTTT

clone size: -
J gene: TRBJ1-1
V gene: TRBV30
D gene: -
CDR3 protein: CAGNRVGGTEAFF
CDR3 DNA: TGTGCCGGTAACAGGGTCGGGGGCACTGAAGCTTTCTTT

clone size: -
J gene: TRBJ1-6
V gene: TRBV19
D gene: -
CDR3 protein: CASSIKGPGPNSPLHF
CDR3 DNA: TGTGCCAGTAGTATCAAGGGGCCAGGACCTAATTCACCCCTCCACTTT

clone size: -
J gene: TRBJ2-1
V gene: TRBV25-1
D gene: -
CDR3 protein: CASSEPGHRVYEQFF
CDR3 DNA: TGTGCCAGCAGTGAGCCGGGACATAGAGTATATGAGCAGTTCTTC

clone size: -
J gene: TRBJ1-1
V gene: TRBV28
D gene: TRBD1
CDR3 protein: CASTQPGQGARGTEAFF
CDR3 DNA: TGTGCCAGCACCCAGCCGGGACAGGGGGCCCGAGGGACTGAAGCTTTCTTT

clone size: -
J gene: TRBJ1-2
V gene: TRBV3-1/TRBV3-2
D gene: TRBD1
CDR3 protein: CASSQTGGTANYGYTF
CDR3 DNA: TGTGCCAGCAGCCAGACAGGGGGAACAGCTAACTATGGCTACACCTTC

clone size: -
J gene: TRBJ1-4
V gene: TRBV4-1
D gene: -
CDR3 protein: CASSDQPNEKLFF
CDR3 DNA: TGCGCCAGCAGCGACCAACCGAATGAAAAACTGTTTTTT

clone size: -
J gene: TRBJ2-1
V gene: TRBV7-8
D gene: -
CDR3 protein: CASSFTGLYEQFF
CDR3 DNA: TGTGCCAGCAGCTTTACAGGGTTGTATGAGCAGTTCTTC

clone size: -
J gene: TRBJ1-1
V gene: TRBV25-1
D gene: -
CDR3 protein: CASSEFRRAGRTEAFF
CDR3 DNA: TGTGCCAGCAGTGAATTTAGGAGGGCGGGGAGAACTGAAGCTTTCTTT

clone size: once
J gene: TRBJ1-5
V gene: TRBV5-1
D gene: -
CDR3 protein: CASSLEGGQPQHF
CDR3 DNA: TGCGCCAGCAGCTTGGAAGGGGGTCAGCCCCAGCATTTT

clone size: -
J gene: TRBJ1-2
V gene: TRBV6-1
D gene: -
CDR3 protein: CASSESTLINYGYTF
CDR3 DNA: TGTGCCAGCAGTGAATCGACACTGATTAACTATGGCTACACCTTC

clone size: -
J gene: TRBJ1-2
V gene: TRBV5-5
D gene: TRBD1
CDR3 protein: CASSLYTGDYGYTF
CDR3 DNA: TGTGCCAGCAGCTTGTATACAGGGGACTATGGCTACACCTTC

clone size: few
J gene: TRBJ1-2
V gene: TRBV5-1
D gene: -
CDR3 protein: CASSPDSNYGYTF
CDR3 DNA: TGCGCCAGCAGCCCGGACAGCAACTATGGCTACACCTTC

clone size: -
J gene: TRBJ2-3
V gene: TRBV10-1
D gene: -
CDR3 protein: CASSELAGTGPDTQYF
CDR3 DNA: TGCGCCAGCAGTGAGCTAGCGGGGACAGGCCCAGATACGCAGTATTTT

clone size: few
J gene: TRBJ1-6
V gene: TRBV5-4
D gene: -
CDR3 protein: CASSLAFRTYNSPLHF
CDR3 DNA: TGTGCCAGCAGCTTGGCCTTTAGGACCTATAATTCACCCCTCCACTTT

clone size: -
J gene: TRBJ2-2
V gene: TRBV7-3
D gene: -
CDR3 protein: CASSPGQPTGELFF
CDR3 DNA: TGTGCCAGCAGCCCCGGGCAACCGACCGGGGAGCTGTTTTTT

clone size: -
J gene: TRBJ1-1
V gene: TRBV7-8
D gene: TRBD1
CDR3 protein: CASSFEGAPNTEAFF
CDR3 DNA: TGTGCCAGCAGCTTTGAGGGGGCGCCGAACACTGAAGCTTTCTTT

clone size: -
J gene: TRBJ1-3
V gene: TRBV12-3/TRBV12-4
D gene: -
CDR3 protein: CASSHPWEGTIYF
CDR3 DNA: TGTGCCAGCAGCCATCCATGGGAGGGGACCATATATTTT

clone size: -
J gene: TRBJ2-2
V gene: TRBV5-1
D gene: -
CDR3 protein: CASSPGASAGELFF
CDR3 DNA: TGCGCCAGCAGCCCAGGGGCTTCAGCCGGGGAGCTGTTTTTT